The rows below give T cell receptor beta chains drawn from one sample of a study of memory CD8 T cells in hepatitis C reinfection. The assay was immunoSEQ multiplex PCR, and TCRdb's table has in-frame clones only and misses some. This repertoire shows approximately 50,000 clones, around 92% found once; its top ten account for less than 1.2%. Sequences were obtained from naive CD8+ T cells sorted from blood. Source of these receptors: a man between 18 and 29 years old with hepatitis C virus infection. The CDR3 runs from the conserved cysteine through the conserved F or W. The D gene is left open where the match is weak. For some rows the clone size is stated as once, few or many, or as a class when expanded; others skip it.

V gene,D gene,J gene,clone size,CDR3 protein,CDR3 DNA
TRBV11-2,.,TRBJ2-2,.,CASSLTTISGKGVMELFF,TGTGCTAGCAGCCTCACTACCATTTCAGGGAAAGGAGTGATGGAGCTGTTTTTT
TRBV7-9,.,TRBJ2-4,.,CASSSQENIQYF,TGTGCCAGCAGCTCTCAGGAAAACATTCAGTACTTC
TRBV4-1,.,TRBJ2-3,.,CASSQGRGTDTQYF,TGCGCCAGCAGCCAGGGCAGGGGCACAGATACGCAGTATTTT
TRBV6-5,TRBD1,TRBJ1-1,few,CASSPGTGNTEAFF,TGTGCCAGCAGTCCCGGGACAGGGAACACTGAAGCTTTCTTT
TRBV6-6,TRBD2,TRBJ2-7,.,CASSSGLAVYEQYF,TGTGCCAGCAGTTCCGGTCTAGCGGTCTACGAGCAGTACTTC
TRBV9,.,TRBJ1-2,.,CASSPLGGAYGYTF,TGTGCCAGCAGCCCCCTCGGGGGTGCATATGGCTACACCTTC
TRBV29-1,TRBD2,TRBJ2-1,.,CSVEGTSGYTDDEQFF,TGCAGCGTTGAAGGGACTAGCGGGTATACGGACGATGAGCAGTTCTTC
TRBV7-3,.,TRBJ2-2,.,CASSYIGLAYTGELFF,TGTGCCAGCAGCTATATTGGGCTAGCGTATACCGGGGAGCTGTTTTTT
TRBV7-9,.,TRBJ1-4,once,CASSLIVTGLATNEKLFF,TGTGCCAGCAGCTTAATTGTAACAGGCCTCGCAACTAATGAAAAACTGTTTTTT
TRBV6-6,.,TRBJ2-3,.,CASSYGSTSTDTQYF,TGTGCCAGCAGTTACGGTAGTACTAGCACAGATACGCAATATTTT
TRBV19,.,TRBJ1-5,.,CASSMSPFNQPQHF,TGTGCCAGTAGTATGTCCCCATTCAATCAGCCCCAGCATTTT
TRBV27,TRBD2,TRBJ2-5,.,CASGLGLAQSETQYF,TGTGCCAGCGGTTTAGGACTAGCCCAGAGCGAGACCCAGTACTTC
TRBV5-6,TRBD2,TRBJ2-7,few,CASSTGGSSNEQYF,TGTGCCAGCAGCACGGGGGGGAGTAGCAACGAGCAGTACTTC
TRBV28,.,TRBJ2-3,.,CAIDKPGVIDTQYF,TGTGCCATCGATAAACCGGGGGTTATCGATACGCAGTATTTT
TRBV11-2,.,TRBJ2-4,.,CASSSRENIQYF,TGTGCCAGCAGCTCCCGGGAAAACATTCAGTACTTC
TRBV10-1,TRBD1,TRBJ1-1,few,CASRTGDWTEAFF,TGCGCCAGCAGGACAGGGGATTGGACTGAAGCTTTCTTT
TRBV10-3,.,TRBJ1-1,once,CAISDRGQPPTEAFF,TGTGCCATCAGTGACCGAGGACAGCCTCCCACTGAAGCTTTCTTT
TRBV5-1,TRBD1,TRBJ1-1,.,CASSERTGVNTEAFF,TGCGCCAGCAGCGAGCGGACAGGGGTGAACACTGAAGCTTTCTTT
TRBV19,.,TRBJ1-3,.,CASTDNSGNTIYF,TGTGCCAGTACGGACAACTCTGGAAACACCATATATTTT
TRBV7-9,TRBD1,TRBJ1-2,.,CASSLTGGQFDYGYTF,TGTGCCAGCAGCCTGACAGGGGGCCAATTTGACTATGGCTACACCTTC
TRBV28,.,TRBJ1-1,.,CASSLAQGTEAFF,TGTGCCAGCAGTTTAGCACAGGGAACTGAAGCTTTCTTT
TRBV5-5,TRBD1,TRBJ2-6,.,CASSLGTGGLGANVLTF,TGTGCCAGCAGCTTGGGGACAGGGGGTCTCGGGGCCAACGTCCTGACTTTC
TRBV19,TRBD1,TRBJ2-5,.,CASSRTGEEETQYF,TGTGCCAGTAGTCGGACAGGGGAGGAAGAGACCCAGTACTTC
TRBV6-1,.,TRBJ2-7,.,CASSEARFYEQYF,TGTGCCAGCAGTGAAGCGCGATTCTACGAGCAGTACTTC
TRBV6-1,TRBD1,TRBJ2-1,once,CAYKTGTGVPNEQFF,TGTGCCTATAAAACCGGGACAGGGGTACCCAATGAGCAGTTCTTC
TRBV28,TRBD2,TRBJ2-7,.,CASSIPGLDSGEQYF,TGTGCCAGCAGCATACCGGGACTAGATTCTGGCGAGCAGTACTTC
TRBV9,TRBD2,TRBJ2-1,.,CASSASGSTYNEQFF,TGTGCCAGCAGCGCTAGCGGGAGCACCTACAATGAGCAGTTCTTC
TRBV10-3,.,TRBJ1-5,.,CAISESQGGQPQHF,TGTGCCATCAGTGAGTCTCAGGGAGGCCAGCCCCAGCATTTT
TRBV27,.,TRBJ2-2,.,CATRRYTGELFF,TGTGCCACCCGGCGGTACACCGGGGAGCTGTTTTTT
TRBV4-3,.,TRBJ2-2,few,CASSQAAGQTYTGELFF,TGCGCCAGCAGCCAAGCAGCCGGACAGACGTACACCGGGGAGCTGTTTTTT
TRBV4-3,TRBD2,TRBJ2-1,.,CAGSQDRSSGGASYNEQFF,TGCGCCGGCAGCCAAGATCGGAGTAGCGGGGGGGCCTCCTACAATGAGCAGTTCTTC
TRBV18,.,TRBJ2-3,.,CASSPEAPDTQYF,TGTGCCAGCTCACCCGAGGCCCCAGATACGCAGTATTTT
TRBV27,.,TRBJ2-1,.,CASSPILSGSEQFF,TGTGCCAGCAGCCCAATCCTGAGCGGGTCTGAGCAGTTCTTC
TRBV7-9,TRBD2,TRBJ2-2,.,CASSTSGINGELFF,TGTGCCAGCAGCACTAGCGGGATTAACGGGGAGCTGTTTTTT
TRBV7-9,TRBD1,TRBJ1-4,.,CASSSGQGGEKLFF,TGTGCCAGCAGCTCGGGACAGGGTGGAGAAAAACTGTTTTTT
TRBV29-1,TRBD2,TRBJ2-5,.,CSVEPSGAYQETQYF,TGCAGCGTTGAACCTAGCGGGGCTTACCAAGAGACCCAGTACTTC
TRBV28,.,TRBJ1-2,.,CASSATGRISGYTF,TGTGCCAGCAGTGCGACAGGAAGGATCTCTGGCTACACCTTC
TRBV11-2,.,TRBJ1-4,.,CASRNAGFNEKLFF,TGTGCCAGCAGAAATGCGGGATTTAATGAAAAACTGTTTTTT
TRBV7-6,TRBD1,TRBJ1-3,.,CASSGETGTSGNTIYF,TGTGCCAGCAGCGGGGAGACAGGGACCTCTGGAAACACCATATATTTT
TRBV27,.,TRBJ1-2,.,CASSMRGGVNYYGYTF,TGTGCCAGCAGTATGAGGGGAGGGGTCAACTACTATGGCTACACCTTC
TRBV4-1,TRBD1,TRBJ2-3,.,CASSQGQGGGTDTQYF,TGCGCCAGCAGCCAAGGACAGGGCGGCGGGACAGATACGCAGTATTTT
TRBV7-9,TRBD1,TRBJ2-3,.,CASSLGGTGADTQYF,TGTGCCAGCAGCTTAGGCGGGACAGGAGCAGATACGCAGTATTTT
TRBV2,TRBD1,TRBJ2-7,.,CASSEALTGVTYEQYF,TGTGCCAGCAGTGAAGCCTTGACAGGGGTAACCTACGAGCAGTACTTC
TRBV19,.,TRBJ2-7,.,CASSDSASYEQYF,TGTGCCAGTAGCGACTCAGCGTCCTACGAGCAGTACTTC
TRBV6-5,.,TRBJ2-7,.,CASSYASPQTEQYF,TGTGCCAGCAGTTACGCTAGCCCCCAAACCGAGCAGTACTTC
TRBV10-3,.,TRBJ2-7,.,CAISGTGRGYEQYF,TGTGCCATCAGTGGGACAGGGAGGGGGTACGAGCAGTACTTC